This TCR beta chain was profiled in a study of blood T cell repertoires in COVID-19. V lost 3 bases, J lost 8 bases, and 14 bases lay in between. This CDR3 spans 14 amino acids. Germline V CDR1 and CDR2: LGHNA, YNFKEQ. Method: immunoSEQ multiplex PCR; TCRdb's copy keeps in-frame clones and lacks some. The sample has approximately 190,000 clones, 70% to 85% seen once. The clonotype originates from a woman between 55 and 75 years old with acute COVID-19. The sample taken for sequencing was PBMCs or T cells enriched from blood (not recorded which). The genes are TRBV4-2 and TRBJ2-4, with D maybe TRBD1 (5 bases). The CDR3 DNA reads TGTGCCAGCAGCCACAGGGTGGGTGACGACATTCAGTACTTC. It codes for CASSHRVGDDIQYF.